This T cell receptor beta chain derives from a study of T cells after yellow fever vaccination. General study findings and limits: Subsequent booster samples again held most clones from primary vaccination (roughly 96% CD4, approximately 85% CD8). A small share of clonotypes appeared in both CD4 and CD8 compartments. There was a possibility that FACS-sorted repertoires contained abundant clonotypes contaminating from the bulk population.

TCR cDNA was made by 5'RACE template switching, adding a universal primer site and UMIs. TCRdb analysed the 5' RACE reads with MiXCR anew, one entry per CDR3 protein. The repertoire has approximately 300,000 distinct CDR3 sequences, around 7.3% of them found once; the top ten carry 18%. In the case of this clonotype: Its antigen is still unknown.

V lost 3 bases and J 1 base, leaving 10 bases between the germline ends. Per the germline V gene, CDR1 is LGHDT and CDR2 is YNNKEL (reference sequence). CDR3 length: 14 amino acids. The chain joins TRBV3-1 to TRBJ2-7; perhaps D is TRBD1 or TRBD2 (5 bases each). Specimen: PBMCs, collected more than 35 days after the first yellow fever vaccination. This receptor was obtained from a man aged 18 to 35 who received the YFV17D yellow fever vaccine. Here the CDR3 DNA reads TGTGCCAGCAGCCAGGGGGTCAGATCCTACGAGCAGTACTTC. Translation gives CASSQGVRSYEQYF.